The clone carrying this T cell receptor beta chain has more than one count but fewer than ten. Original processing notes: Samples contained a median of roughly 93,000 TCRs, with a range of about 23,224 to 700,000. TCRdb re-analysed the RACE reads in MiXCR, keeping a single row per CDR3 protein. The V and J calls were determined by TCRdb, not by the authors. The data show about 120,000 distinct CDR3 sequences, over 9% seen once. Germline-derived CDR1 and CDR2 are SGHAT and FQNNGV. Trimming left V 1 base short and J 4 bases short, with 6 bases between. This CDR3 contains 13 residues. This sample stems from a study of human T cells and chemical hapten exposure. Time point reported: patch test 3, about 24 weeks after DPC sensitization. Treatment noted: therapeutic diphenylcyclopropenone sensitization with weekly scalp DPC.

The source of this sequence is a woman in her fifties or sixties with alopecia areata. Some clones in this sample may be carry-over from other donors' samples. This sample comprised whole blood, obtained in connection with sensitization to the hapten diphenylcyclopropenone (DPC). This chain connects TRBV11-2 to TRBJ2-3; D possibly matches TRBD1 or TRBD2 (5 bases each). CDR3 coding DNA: TGTGCCAGCAGCTTAGCGGGGCCAGATACGCAGTATTTT. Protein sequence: CASSLAGPDTQYF.